This TCR beta chain is from a study of T cell repertoires in cytomegalovirus infection (dated by TCRdb to between 2018 and 2020). Regarding the study in general: Alongside well-studied HLA-B-restricted epitopes, the peptide stimulations were aimed at recently identified HLA-C-restricted CMV epitopes, whose presentation resists viral immunomodulation. Donor HLA type was relevant to the analysis, as public TCR beta signatures indicated carriage of CMV infection together with the matching HLA type. Overall study results and their limits: The ex vivo response was dominated by HLA-C-restricted CMV-specific TCR beta clonotypes, which also provided the single most frequent clonotype in two of eight donors. In both this cohort and an independent roughly 360-donor cohort, the cumulative frequency of public TCR beta family members distinguished carriers of CMV infection plus the relevant HLA type.

The data were produced on an Illumina HiSeq 1500. TCRdb reworked the public reads: Q25 trimming with fastp, MiXCR clone assembly, productive beta chains retained. For every CDR3 protein sequence, its rows merge into one entry that carries the most common genes and DNA. This sample has 800,000 to 950,000 distinct CDR3 sequences in its table, and over 25% of those were observed once. The top ten hold over 10% of the sample. Trimming leaves V shorter by 5 bases and J shorter by 4 bases, with the junction holding 6 bases beyond the gene matches. Taken from the germline V gene, the CDR1 and CDR2 loops are MNHNS and SASEGT. Inclusive of the bounding cysteine and phenylalanine, the CDR3 is 14 residues long. The DNA shown is the 42-base CDR3, in frame from base 1. This clonotype was observed a single time. No antigen is known for it. Within one base of it there is no much larger clone, and no base qualities were kept. A solitary read yields weak support.

Taken with the paper, the label for treatment or condition translates to: in vitro stimulation with specific CMV peptide epitopes to enrich CMV-specific T cells. The source of this sequence is a human donor in good health (CMV status not recorded). Some clones in this sample may be carry-over from other donors' samples. The rearrangement combines TRBV6-1 with TRBJ1-1; TRBD1 fits 8 bases in the junction. The sequenced sample was cultured CD8+ T cells from PBMCs, obtained from culture after CMV antigen stimulation. The CDR3 in this case is CASSYVQGGTEAFF. Read as DNA, the sequence is TGTGCCAGCAGTTACGTACAGGGGGGCACTGAAGCTTTCTTT.